Listed here is a single T cell receptor (beta chain). The clone's antigen remains unknown. Base-call qualities are not available, and no considerably larger clone is one nucleotide away. The cohort comprised 666 healthy bone marrow donors. All cohort members were sampled while nominally healthy, although unrecorded immune exposures were likely present. The donor was CMV seropositive and belonged to the group of a few hundred seropositive cohort members. A peripheral blood sample was provided by each donor, and peripheral blood mononuclear cells were used for TCR beta sequencing. Genomic DNA was extracted from the blood cell samples with the Qiagen DNeasy Blood Extraction Kit. The data originate from a study of cytomegalovirus exposure and HLA in healthy donors (dated by TCRdb to the late 2010s). About the study as a whole: In an earlier analysis of under 750 of the donors, less than 350 Gb of sequence data and some 120 million unique TCR beta sequences from about 190 million T cells were reported. The number of donors typed differed by locus, with roughly 620-640 for A, B, C, DRB1 and DQB1, around 560 for DQA1, 606 for DPA1, and under 490 for DPB1. A later genetic analysis took genome-wide SNP genotypes for about 55% of the roughly 700 donors and used that subset as a discovery cohort. An early release covering roughly 600 HLA-typed donors comprised around 300 gigabases of sequencing data and roughly 85 million unique TCR sequences. All discovery cohort repertoires had been generated on a single sequencing platform. The study was designed to test whether signatures of past pathogen exposure could be identified by cataloging public T cell receptors. To predict cytomegalovirus infection status, the study brought together high-throughput TCR immunosequencing, statistical association of individual TCRs with disease status, and machine learning. To decide whether each TCR beta V gene segment behaved as functional or pseudogenic, an earlier analysis of approximately 620 of the donors relied on high-throughput TCR beta sequencing. HLA typing included class I and class II loci at four-digit resolution. To study patterns of TCR occurrence, a later analysis re-analyzed previously published TCR beta repertoires from hundreds of donors and added high-resolution HLA genotyping. The study profiled the T cell repertoires of hundreds of subjects by immunosequencing and related them to cytomegalovirus serostatus. Among approximately 370 genotyped donors of the cohort, an average of around 250,000 unique TCR beta nucleotide sequences was sequenced per donor, of which roughly 17% were non-productive. A handful of DR-DQ haplotypes were handled as single units for association and clustering because linkage in the cohort was strong. In the later analysis, no new phenotypic data were used to find candidate immune exposures; instead, reliance was placed on TCR beta sequences and their occurrence across donors. The genetic ancestry cluster associated with self-reported Caucasian donors included roughly 84% of the 300 to 400 genotyped donors. Alongside the repertoire data, information on donor age, sex, ethnicity and CMV serostatus was compiled. Besides the first cohort of around 670 subjects, a separate validation cohort made up of 120 different subjects was used. What the research found in general, with its limitations: The cohort was sequenced for TCR beta chains only, and without alpha or paired-chain data the features that could be detected were limited. A later analysis found that TCR association rates varied across HLA loci, with DRB1 alleles showing the most associated TCRs and HLA-C alleles the fewest. Most TCR sequences were seen in very few donors, while some public TCRs were found in many individuals. In a later genetic analysis, a missense DCLRE1C variant was associated with V-gene and J-gene trimming of TCR beta chains, and the association was replicated in an independent cohort. Linkage disequilibrium might explain the correlated functional status among segregating V segments, but an unknown experimental factor could not be excluded. In an earlier analysis of some 550 of the donors, most TCR beta V segments were observed in productive rearrangements about 87% or about 30% of the time, broadly matching IMGT annotations. A further reported finding was that TCR beta sequences accurately predicted the HLA-A and HLA-B alleles for most subjects in the first cohort. A later genetic analysis reported fewer N-insertions in productive TCRs among donors in an Asian-associated ancestry cluster than the roughly 640-donor mean. The earlier analysis of fewer than 750 of the donors excluded approximately 15 rarely observed V segments, including chromosome 9 orphons, because counts were too low. Compared with equally common non-associated chains, HLA-associated TCR beta chains in a later analysis were more clonally expanded and had lower generation probabilities. The classifier was reported to diagnose cytomegalovirus status with high specificity and sensitivity in both the original and validation cohorts. Presence/absence analyses assumed roughly uniform sequencing depth across donors, an assumption that may not hold. In vitro tests confirmed that three of the cytomegalovirus-associated TCR beta chains recognize cytomegalovirus antigens. Because the 87-base-pair reads could not distinguish some IMGT-functional V segments, including TRBV6-2 and TRBV6-3, those segments were excluded. When HLA alleles, especially DR and DQ, strongly co-occurred, TCR associations were difficult to assign to individual alleles. At a false discovery rate of 0.05, a later analysis linked 15,000 to 20,000 TCR beta sequences to specific HLA alleles. It was suggested by the authors that the approach could potentially be generalized to other disease states and immunological phenotypes. CMV serostatus was the only immune exposure information available for the cohort. According to a later analysis, most CMV-associated TCR beta chains appeared to be HLA-restricted, and the HLA associations seemed to be driven largely by CMV exposure. In the study, around 150 TCR beta chains were listed as associated with cytomegalovirus. A group of highly shared sequence variants was considered likely to be a technical artifact of the sequencing pipeline. Because some donors lacked HLA typing at each locus, the association tests relied only on the typed subset. According to a later analysis, parvovirus B19, influenza, CMV and Epstein-Barr virus appeared linked to several top co-occurrence clusters.

Library generation was performed with the immunoSEQ multiplex PCR assay. For the multiplex PCR, a mixture combining 60 forward primers for TCR Vbeta segments and 13 reverse primers for TCR Jbeta segments was used. Amplification of the CDR3 region of rearranged TCR beta genes was performed with a multiplex PCR assay on genomic DNA. The Illumina HiSeq System was used to sequence the amplified TCR beta libraries as 87-base-pair reads. On the authors' methods: In a later analysis, some 80 million unique TCR beta chains were counted across the roughly 670 repertoires, and about 10 million of these chains were shared by at least two donors. A nearest-neighbor algorithm error-corrected the raw reads and collapsed the reads into unique sequences, merging closely related sequences to remove PCR and sequencing errors. V, D and J gene segments were assigned by aligning CDR3 sequences to IMGT reference sequences. Each retained sequence needed at least a six-nucleotide match to both a V gene segment and a J gene segment. Rearrangements were called productive when the CDR3 lacked stop codons and stayed in frame with V and J; all others were non-productive. Following IMGT convention, CDR3 was defined as the stretch from the second conserved V-encoded cysteine up to the conserved J-encoded phenylalanine. Sequences without an unambiguous match to a single V gene segment were excluded from the earlier analysis of 450 to 650 of the donors. In an earlier analysis of several hundred of the donors, V segments were called functional above 56.7% productive rearrangements and were called segregating when the between-donor standard deviation exceeded 5%. A statistical classification framework was developed to diagnose cytomegalovirus status using the catalog of TCR beta chain sequences. In a later analysis, V and J genes were assigned by comparing TCR nucleotide sequences against IMGT/GENE-DB human TR gene sequences. The TCRdist pipeline was used in a later analysis to assign CDR3 sequences and most-parsimonious VDJ recombination scenarios. In a later analysis, every TCR beta chain was defined by the combination of its CDR3 amino acid sequence and its V-gene family, and reads without a unique V-gene family were dropped. As a way to deal with suspected cross-contamination and a sequencing artifact, a later analysis dropped hundreds of nucleotide sequences that were highly shared and had low generation probability. In a later analysis, a clonal expansion index was calculated for each public chain from normalized within-repertoire ranks of inferred template counts. A later analysis computed generation probabilities with a VDJ recombination model fitted to out-of-frame rearrangements, and checked the results against IGoR. In a later analysis, TCR-TCR, TCR-HLA and TCR-CMV co-occurrence was scored with hypergeometric tests, and a repertoire-size bias correction was applied to TCR pairs. In a later analysis, false discovery rates were estimated by permuting HLA or CMV assignments 20 times. In a later analysis, co-occurring TCRs were grouped using DBSCAN, and TCRdist sequence similarity was added for clustering within HLA-allele-positive subsets. Repertoires with fewer than 30,000 or more than 120,000 public chains, plus five repertoires with anomalous nucleotide sharing, were excluded from co-occurrence clustering. TCRdb provides this immuneACCESS table in a form limited to in-frame rearrangements. Some clones are lacking; in checked studies, under half of them reflect an unresolved V gene, and why the rest are absent is not known. From that table come the V and J calls and clone size; the DNA was used to work out D and trimming. Recorded for this sample are approximately 190,000 clones; roughly 74% of them occurred a single time. The ten largest clones add up to approximately 6% of the sample.

CDR1 and CDR2, looked up from the germline V gene, are MNHEY and SVGAGI. CDR3 length: 14 amino acids, cysteine to phenylalanine. The entry retains the CDR3 DNA only, 42 bases that are in frame from base 1. V loses 2 bases, J loses 8 bases, and the germline ends lie 12 bases apart. The sample consisted of PBMCs. The chain couples TRBV6-5 to TRBJ1-4; the D gene lacks a confident call. The clonotype comes from a woman aged 25 to 39 in good health and CMV-seropositive. The DNA sequence is given as TGTGCCAGCAGTTACACAGTTAGTAACGAAAAACTGTTTTTT. It translates as CASSYTVSNEKLFF.